This TCR beta chain is from a study of shared clonotypes between healthy human individuals (TCRdb year 2020). Broadly, across the study: A couple of women and a few men aged 18 to 49 years were included in the cohort. Per donor, three plates each were used for CD4 naive and CD4 memory, two for CD8 naive, and one for CD8 memory. Per donor, leukapheresis produced somewhere between about 0.94 and 9.5 billion PBMCs. To increase sequencing depth and limit assay-specific biases, different laboratories used diverse techniques to prepare libraries and sequence TCR repertoires. To estimate repertoire size and how much clonotype sharing occurs between individuals, the study deeply sequenced the blood TCR repertoires of several healthy adults. Broad study findings and their caveats: Clonotypes shared by all four sorted-subset donors showed higher generation probabilities than non-shared clonotypes. Pairwise subsampling indicated that sequencing depth was expected to affect the degree of clonotype sharing among donors. The genetic and exposure-history diversity represented was limited by the small number of donors. Across a handful of donors, around 5% of naive CD4, more than 3% of naive CD8, around 2.5% of memory CD4, and over 0.35% of memory CD8 clonotypes were shared. Even with the large sequencing depth, rarefaction of the sorted-subset datasets indicated that sequencing was incomplete. Naive subsets generally had larger estimated clonotype richness than memory subsets. Sampling was restricted to blood, and TCR repertoires in tissues likely differ from the TCR repertoires found in blood.

A word on this clone: The antigen it recognizes is unknown. No clone much larger than this one lies a single base away; base qualities are absent.

The germline V gene encodes CDR1 SGHTA and CDR2 FQGTGA. V drops 1 base and J drops 8 bases, leaving 11 bases in between. From its cysteine to its phenylalanine, the CDR3 spans 14 amino acids. Just CDR3 DNA is preserved here, 42 bases in frame from base 1. The donors were healthy, HIV-negative adults with no recently reported acute infections or vaccinations. All donors were Caucasian adults living in Nashville, Tennessee, USA. CD4+ T cells were enriched by magnetic negative selection; naive cells were then positively selected on CD45RA, and the negative fraction formed the memory subset. Blood was collected by leukapheresis, and PBMCs were isolated by Ficoll-Histopaque density gradient centrifugation and then cryopreserved in liquid nitrogen vapor phase. Analytical flow cytometry was used to check the purity and quantity of every magnetically sorted T cell population. From each sorted fraction, genomic DNA was isolated and quantified by UV absorbance on a Nanodrop 2000c.

Using the deep immunoSEQ assay, TCR CDR3 regions were amplified from genomic DNA by multiplex PCR. Extracted genomic DNA from each cell subset was spread evenly across all wells of several immunoSEQ 96-well plates, with each plate serving as a replicate. For sorted subsets, each replicate PCR was loaded with 200 ng genomic DNA, equivalent to approximately 27,000 T cell genomes. Purified libraries were measured with a Qubit 3.0 fluorometer, size-checked on a Bioanalyzer 2100, and measured again with the KAPA Library Quantification kit. A separate single-read 150-cycle Illumina NextSeq 550 flow cell was used to sequence each immunoSEQ 96-well plate. The original methods were these. The immunoSEQ output contained only junctional sequences without quality scores, so filtering could not match that applied to full-length reads. To assign V/J genes and CDR3, sequences were annotated using PyIR, a Python wrapper for IgBLAST v1.9, with IMGT germline references. Reads with weak V/J assignments (E-value above 1e-6), missing CDR3, stop codons, out-of-frame junctions, or ambiguous translated residues were removed. V3J clonotypes were defined as sequences sharing the same inferred V gene, J gene, and CDR3 amino acid sequence. The percentage overlap between two repertoires was calculated by dividing the number of shared unique clonotypes by the size of the smaller repertoire. RTK rarefaction, the Chao1 estimator, and Recon v2.1 estimates of unobserved clonotypes were used to assess repertoire richness. OLGA was used to compute generation probabilities for all TCRbeta clonotypes that the gDNA method yielded from a handful of donors. In TCRdb, the immuneACCESS table is reduced to in-frame sequences with V and J assigned. These tables do not hold every clone; where another copy was compared, an unresolved V gene accounts for under half, and the others remain unexplained. For V, J and clone size, that table is used; D and trimming come from the DNA. The table for this sample lists about 1.5 million clones; 96% of them were counted only once. The leading ten clones occupy roughly 1.2% of the sample.

The chain is assembled from TRBV7-3 and TRBJ2-2; TRBD1 is possibly the D segment (5 matching bases). What was sequenced was naive CD4+ T cells sorted from blood. The intended sense of this specimen's cell subset or site label: CD45RA+ positively selected. This receptor was identified in a man under 40 in good health. This receptor carries the CDR3 CASSLSQGLGELFF. The nucleotides are TGTGCCAGCAGCTTAAGTCAGGGCCTGGGGGAGCTGTTTTTT.